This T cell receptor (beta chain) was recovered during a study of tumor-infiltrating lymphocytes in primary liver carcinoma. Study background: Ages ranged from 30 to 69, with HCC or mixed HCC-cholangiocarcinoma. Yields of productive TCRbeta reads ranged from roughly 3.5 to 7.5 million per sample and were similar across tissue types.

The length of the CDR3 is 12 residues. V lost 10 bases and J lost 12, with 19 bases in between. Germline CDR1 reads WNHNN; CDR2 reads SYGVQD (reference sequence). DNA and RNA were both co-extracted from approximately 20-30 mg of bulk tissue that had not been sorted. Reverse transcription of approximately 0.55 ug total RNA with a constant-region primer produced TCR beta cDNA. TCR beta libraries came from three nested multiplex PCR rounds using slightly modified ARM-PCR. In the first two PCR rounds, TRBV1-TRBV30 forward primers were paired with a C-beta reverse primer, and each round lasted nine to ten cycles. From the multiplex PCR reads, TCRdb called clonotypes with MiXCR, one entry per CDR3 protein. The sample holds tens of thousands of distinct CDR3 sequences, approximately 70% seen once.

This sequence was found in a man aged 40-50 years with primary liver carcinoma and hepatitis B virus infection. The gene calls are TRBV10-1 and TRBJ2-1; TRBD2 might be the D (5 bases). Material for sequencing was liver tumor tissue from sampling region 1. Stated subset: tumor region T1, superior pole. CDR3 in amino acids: CAKSENDYGQFF. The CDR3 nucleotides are TGCGCCAAGAGTGAAAATGACTATGGGCAGTTCTTC.